This T cell receptor beta chain was identified during a study of naive and memory T cell subsets. CD45RA-CD27- cells were effector memory; CD45RA+CD27- cells were EMRA. The germline V gene encodes CDR1 SGHNT and CDR2 YYREEE (reference sequence). The V gene end was trimmed by 9 bases and the J gene end by 4 bases; junction bases not matched to a gene: 7. The CDR3 loop spans 13 amino acids. This clonotype has just one count. The beta constant-region primer was an equimolar mix of two oligonucleotides covering TRBC1 and TRBC2. Ligated cDNA was amplified by four rounds of PCR with nested alpha and beta constant-region primers and SP2. Each CDR3 protein gets one entry after TCRdb re-called the UMI-ligation and nested PCR reads with MiXCR. There are over 25,000 distinct CDR3 sequences in the sample; roughly 20% occur only once, and around 3.5% lies in the top ten.

The chain carries TRBV5-4 and TRBJ2-7, with 10 bases that match TRBD1. The sequenced sample was effector memory CD4+ T cells from blood. Documented subset: effector memory, CD45RA- CD27-. This receptor was obtained from a human donor in good health. In nucleotides, the CDR3 is TGTGCCACCAAACCGGGACAGGGGTACGAGCAGTACTTC. It is translated as CATKPGQGYEQYF.